This T cell receptor beta chain was sequenced during a study of T cells in Graves' hyperthyroidism and ophthalmopathy. This clonotype was picked up many times. This CDR3 is 14 amino acids long. Germline CDR1 reads MNHEY; CDR2 reads SMNVEV (reference sequence). Trimming took 10 bases from V and 7 from J, leaving 19 bases between them. Researchers took RNA transcripts and amplified the TCR beta CDR3 regions from them. First-round RT-PCR with HTBI primers amplified the TCR CDR3 region. TCRdb re-called the multiplex PCR reads through MiXCR, storing one row per CDR3 protein. The sample includes over 150,000 distinct CDR3 sequences, over 15% of them seen just once. For Graves' hyperthyroidism to be stable, ophthalmopathy could not progress within 18 months. Newly diagnosed hyperthyroidism patients aged 18 to 65 years had disease lasting under 2 months. A patient was excluded if there was uncontrolled infection, other autoimmune disease, pregnancy or lactation. Diagnosing involved the use of clinical symptoms, serum thyroxine and TRAb, thyroid ultrasound and orbital computed tomography.

The chain has TRBV27 and TRBJ2-2, with D maybe TRBD2 (7 bases). This clonotype originated in a woman aged 45-60 years with Graves' hyperthyroidism. Sequenced input: blood. This CDR3 reads CATAWGGAVGELFF. CDR3 nucleotides: TGTGCCACCGCCTGGGGGGGGGCCGTCGGGGAGCTGTTTTTT.